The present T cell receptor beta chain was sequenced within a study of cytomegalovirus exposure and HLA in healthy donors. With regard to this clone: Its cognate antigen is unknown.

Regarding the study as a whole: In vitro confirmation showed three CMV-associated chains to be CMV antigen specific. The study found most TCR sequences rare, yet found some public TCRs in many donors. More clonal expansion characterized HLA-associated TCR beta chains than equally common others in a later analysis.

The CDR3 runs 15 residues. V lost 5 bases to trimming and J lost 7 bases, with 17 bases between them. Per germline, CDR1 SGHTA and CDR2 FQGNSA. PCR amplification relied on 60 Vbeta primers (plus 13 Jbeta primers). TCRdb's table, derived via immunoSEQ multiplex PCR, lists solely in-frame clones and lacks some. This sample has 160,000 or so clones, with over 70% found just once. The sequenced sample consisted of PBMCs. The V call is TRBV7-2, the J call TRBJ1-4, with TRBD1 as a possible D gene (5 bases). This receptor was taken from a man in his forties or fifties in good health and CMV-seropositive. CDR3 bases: TGTGCCAGCAGCCCCCTGGCAGGGTTAGGTGAAAAACTGTTTTTT. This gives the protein CASSPLAGLGEKLFF.